This TCR beta chain was identified in a study of CD8 T cells in Susac syndrome. RNA totalling roughly 0.5 to 1 ug underwent reverse transcription with random hexamers. TCRdb called the immunoSEQ multiplex PCR reads again in MiXCR, with one record for every CDR3 protein. Of approximately 190,000 distinct CDR3 sequences detected, over 90% appear once; the ten largest clones hold around 0.16%. The CDR3 has 17 amino acids. Per the germline V gene, CDR1 is SGHAT and CDR2 is FQNNGV. V was pared by 5 bases and J by 6 bases, with 22 bases between. Sample: CD8+ T cells from PBMCs. The rearrangement uses TRBV11-2 and TRBJ1-4, with TRBD1 as a possible D gene (6 bases). The TCR was taken from a human donor with Susac syndrome. CDR3: CASSTQEFGTRDEKLFF. DNA for the CDR3: TGTGCCAGCAGCACACAAGAATTTGGGACACGAGATGAAAAACTGTTTTTT.